These T cell receptor beta chains were read from a single sample in a study of T cells in Graves' hyperthyroidism and ophthalmopathy. TCRdb re-analysed the multiplex PCR reads in MiXCR, keeping a single row per CDR3 protein. Here the sample spans roughly 600,000 distinct CDR3 sequences, roughly 15% being singletons. The sequencing input was blood. These receptor sequences come from a woman between 50 and 59 years old with Graves' ophthalmopathy. Each CDR3 is given with its conserved first and last residue. Fields, in order: V gene, clone size, D gene, J gene, CDR3 length, CDR3 protein, CDR3 DNA. A D gene is named only where the DNA matches it firmly. Clone size, where shown, is once, few, many, or a class for clones that have expanded.

>TRBV7-8|many|-|TRBJ1-2|13
CASSSGASYGYTF
TGTGCCAGCAGTTCGGGGGCCTCCTATGGCTACACCTTC
>TRBV27|-|-|TRBJ2-3|14
CASSLLAHTDTQYF
TGTGCCAGCAGTTTATTGGCCCACACAGATACGCAGTATTTT
>TRBV19|many|-|TRBJ2-1|17
CASSIHRQVTLGNEQFF
TGTGCCAGTAGTATTCACAGACAGGTTACCCTTGGCAATGAGCAGTTCTTC
>TRBV12-5|once|-|TRBJ1-1|14
CASGFHSMNTEAFF
TGTGCTAGTGGTTTTCACAGCATGAACACTGAAGCTTTCTTT
>TRBV20-1|-|TRBD1|TRBJ2-7|14
CSARDPLTGYEQYF
TGCAGTGCTAGAGACCCCTTGACAGGGTACGAGCAGTACTTC
>TRBV5-1|many|-|TRBJ2-7|14
CASSLDRTYYEQYF
TGCGCCAGCAGCTTAGACAGGACCTACTACGAGCAGTACTTC
>TRBV7-8|-|TRBD2|TRBJ2-2|17
CASSLTSGSFLTGELFF
TGTGCCAGCAGCTTGACTAGCGGGAGCTTCCTCACCGGGGAGCTGTTTTTT
>TRBV12-3/TRBV12-4|many|-|TRBJ1-5|16
CASSTRGQPSNQPQHF
TGTGCCAGCAGTACTCGAGGACAGCCAAGCAATCAGCCCCAGCATTTT
>TRBV24-1|-|TRBD2|TRBJ2-7|17
CATSDPVAGNNSYEQYF
TGTGCCACCAGTGATCCTGTAGCGGGAAATAACTCCTACGAGCAGTACTTC
>TRBV7-2|many|-|TRBJ1-4|12
CASSLVGAGLFF
TGTGCCAGCAGCTTAGTTGGTGCGGGACTGTTTTTT
>TRBV7-9|many|-|TRBJ2-7|13
CASSLDLTYEQYF
TGTGCCAGCAGCTTAGACCTGACCTACGAGCAGTACTTC
>TRBV30|many|-|TRBJ2-3|13
CAWSFRGTDTQYF
TGTGCCTGGAGTTTCCGGGGCACAGATACGCAGTATTTT
>TRBV6-1|few|-|TRBJ2-7|14
CASSPSQKTYEQYF
TGTGCCAGCAGTCCGAGTCAGAAAACCTACGAGCAGTACTTC
>TRBV11-1|few|TRBD2|TRBJ2-7|16
CASSQGPGLALTEQYF
TGTGCCAGCAGCCAGGGCCCGGGACTAGCATTAACCGAGCAGTACTTC
>TRBV20-1|many|-|TRBJ1-6|13
CSARVGVGSPLHF
TGCAGTGCTAGGGTAGGGGTTGGTTCACCCCTCCACTTT
>TRBV10-3|many|-|TRBJ2-5|14
CAISPGLALETQYF
TGTGCCATCAGCCCCGGTCTAGCTCTAGAGACCCAGTACTTC
>TRBV5-1|many|TRBD1|TRBJ2-7|16
CASSPAPGTGIYEQYF
TGCGCCAGCAGCCCGGCCCCCGGGACAGGGATTTACGAGCAGTACTTC
>TRBV5-1|many|-|TRBJ1-1|14
CASAWFGRDAEAFF
TGCGCCAGCGCTTGGTTCGGCAGGGACGCTGAAGCTTTCTTT
>TRBV20-1|many|TRBD2|TRBJ2-1|16
CSARGLSGMSYNEQFF
TGCAGTGCTAGAGGCCTCAGCGGGATGTCCTACAATGAGCAGTTCTTC
>TRBV5-1|many|TRBD2|TRBJ2-3|15
CASSLTSGYADTQYF
TGCGCCAGCAGCTTGACTAGCGGGTACGCAGATACGCAGTATTTT
>TRBV6-2/TRBV6-3|many|TRBD2|TRBJ2-7|15
CASRARLAGSYEQYF
TGTGCCAGCAGAGCCAGACTAGCGGGGTCCTACGAGCAGTACTTC
>TRBV7-8|many|TRBD2|TRBJ2-1|18
CASSLFNRLAGEFNEQFF
TGTGCCAGCAGCTTATTTAATCGACTAGCGGGGGAGTTCAATGAGCAGTTCTTC
>TRBV18|-|TRBD1|TRBJ1-2|13
CASSPKTGYGYTF
TGTGCCAGCTCACCAAAGACAGGGTATGGCTACACCTTC
>TRBV29-1|-|TRBD1|TRBJ2-6|15
CSVQGALSGANVLTF
TGCAGCGTACAGGGGGCGCTGAGTGGGGCCAACGTCCTGACTTTC
>TRBV18|few|TRBD2|TRBJ2-1|16
CASSPPSSGRVYEQFF
TGTGCCAGCTCACCACCAAGTAGCGGGAGGGTGTATGAGCAGTTCTTC
>TRBV20-1|few|TRBD1|TRBJ1-4|19
CSARDLLGTGQTTNEKLFF
TGCAGTGCTAGAGATTTACTAGGGACAGGGCAAACAACTAATGAAAAACTGTTTTTT
>TRBV5-1|few|-|TRBJ1-1|15
CASSLDRSTWTEVFF
TGCGCCAGCAGCTTAGACAGGTCCACATGGACTGAAGTTTTCTTT
>TRBV28|many|-|TRBJ1-1|14
CASSPHGANTEAFF
TGTGCCAGCAGTCCCCACGGGGCGAACACTGAAGCTTTCTTT
>TRBV9|many|TRBD1|TRBJ1-1|17
CASSVDPGQGMNTEAFF
TGTGCCAGCAGCGTAGACCCGGGACAGGGCATGAACACTGAAGCTTTCTTT
>TRBV6-2/TRBV6-3|few|TRBD2|TRBJ2-2|15
CASSRAGTRTGELFF
TGTGCCAGCAGTAGAGCGGGGACGCGGACCGGGGAGCTGTTTTTT
>TRBV5-1|-|TRBD2|TRBJ2-7|16
CASSLVTSGSSYEQYF
TGCGCCAGCAGCTTGGTGACTAGCGGGAGCTCCTACGAGCAGTACTTC
>TRBV6-5|many|TRBD1|TRBJ2-5|15
CASSYEDRPGETQYF
TGTGCCAGCAGTTACGAGGACAGGCCTGGGGAGACCCAGTACTTC
>TRBV7-7|many|-|TRBJ2-1|14
CASSLGLANNEQFF
TGTGCTAGCAGCTTAGGGCTAGCGAACAATGAGCAGTTCTTC
>TRBV11-2|-|TRBD1|TRBJ2-5|16
CASSLDKQGSQETQYF
TGTGCCAGCAGCTTAGACAAACAGGGGAGCCAAGAGACCCAGTACTTC